The rows below give T cell receptor beta chains drawn from one sample of a study of T-cell memory formation after mild COVID-19. One entry per CDR3 protein, called by TCRdb with MiXCR from the 5' RACE reads. The profile covers roughly 220,000 distinct CDR3 sequences, with 9.5% appearing a single time and roughly 3.5% taken by the ten largest. Sequencing was performed on PBMCs or a T cell subset sorted from them (not recorded which). The receptors here all came from a man aged 18 to 35 who had mild COVID-19 (a few samples of this study predate the infection). Cell type and time point are not known. The CDR3 runs from the conserved cysteine through the conserved F or W. The D gene is left open where the match is weak. Rows give clone size only sometimes, using once, few, many, or a class for an expanded clone.

size	D	V	J	DNA	CDR3
few	.	TRBV4-3	TRBJ1-4	TGCGCCAGCAGCCAAGGGGGCGGAAAACTGTTTTTT	CASSQGGGKLFF
medium-sized	.	TRBV6-2/TRBV6-3	TRBJ1-2	TGTGCCAGCTGGACGCTAGCTAACTATGGCTACACCTTC	CASWTLANYGYTF
.	TRBD2	TRBV6-1	TRBJ2-5	TGTGCCAGCAGTGGCCGGACTAGCGGCCAAGAGACCCAGTACTTC	CASSGRTSGQETQYF
.	TRBD1	TRBV6-6	TRBJ2-5	TGTGCCAGCAGTCGTGGTGGACAGGCGCAAGAGACCCAGTACTTC	CASSRGGQAQETQYF
many	.	TRBV20-1	TRBJ2-1	TGCAGTGCCTACCGACCAGGGGTTAATGAGCAGTTCTTC	CSAYRPGVNEQFF
few	.	TRBV5-1	TRBJ1-6	TGCGCCAGCAGCCCCCGTGAGGGGAACTATAATTCACCCCTCCACTTT	CASSPREGNYNSPLHF
many	.	TRBV27	TRBJ2-1	TGTGCCAGCAAGCGACACCTGGACAGTAATGAGCAGTTCTTC	CASKRHLDSNEQFF
many	.	TRBV4-3	TRBJ2-3	TGCGCCAGCAGTCATGACAGAGCCACAGATACGCAGTATTTT	CASSHDRATDTQYF
few	TRBD1	TRBV11-2	TRBJ2-2	TGTGCCAGCACCTCGTGGACAGGGATGGCCGGGGAGCTGTTTTTT	CASTSWTGMAGELFF
few	TRBD2	TRBV9	TRBJ2-5	TGTGCCAGCAGCCCCCGATCTAGCGGGCAAGAGACCCAGTACTTC	CASSPRSSGQETQYF
.	TRBD1	TRBV30	TRBJ1-4	TGTGCCTGGAGTCCAGGGGGCCCTGAAAAACTGTTTTTT	CAWSPGGPEKLFF
few	TRBD1	TRBV6-2/TRBV6-3	TRBJ2-5	TGTGCCAGCAGTTTGTGGACAGGGCAAGTGACCCAGTACTTC	CASSLWTGQVTQYF
.	.	TRBV7-2	TRBJ2-1	TGTGCCAGCAGCTTAGCCCCTTCCTACAATGAGCAGTTCTTC	CASSLAPSYNEQFF
.	.	TRBV4-3	TRBJ1-1	TGCGCCAGCAGCCTAGGACACCCGAACACTGAAGCTTTCTTT	CASSLGHPNTEAFF
many	.	TRBV5-1	TRBJ2-5	TGCGCCAGCAGCCCGCAAGGTCGGGTCCAAGAGACCCAGTACTTC	CASSPQGRVQETQYF
few	.	TRBV19	TRBJ2-7	TGTGCCAGTAGTGACAGTGGGACCGTTACCTACGAGCAGTACTTC	CASSDSGTVTYEQYF
.	.	TRBV18	TRBJ2-5	TGTGCCAGCACAGGGAGCCAAGAGACCCAGTACTTC	CASTGSQETQYF
few	TRBD1	TRBV29-1	TRBJ1-2	TGCAGCGTTGATTTCTACAGGGGAGGTGGCTACACCTTC	CSVDFYRGGGYTF
many	.	TRBV2	TRBJ1-2	TGTGCCAGCAGTGAAGCGGGAGGCTACACCTTC	CASSEAGGYTF
many	TRBD2	TRBV5-4	TRBJ2-3	TGTGCCAGCAGCTTGGCGCGGGGGGGCCCGAATACGCAGTATTTT	CASSLARGGPNTQYF
many	TRBD1	TRBV7-2	TRBJ2-7	TGTGCCAGCAGTTCAAGGGACAGAACCTTCTACGAGCAGTACTTC	CASSSRDRTFYEQYF
few	.	TRBV5-1	TRBJ2-1	TGCGCCAGCAGACTTCGACAGCCTACCTACAATGAGCAGTTCTTC	CASRLRQPTYNEQFF
.	TRBD1	TRBV11-2	TRBJ1-2	TGTGCCAGCGCCAGGGGGCTCGAGGCCGATGGCTACACCTTC	CASARGLEADGYTF
.	.	TRBV5-1	TRBJ2-2	TGCGCCAGCAGCCTCACGGGAGACACCGGGGAGCTGTTTTTT	CASSLTGDTGELFF
.	TRBD1	TRBV2	TRBJ2-3	TGTGCCAGCACTCATCCGAGGGGACAGGGGTCAGATACGCAGTATTTT	CASTHPRGQGSDTQYF
few	.	TRBV3-1	TRBJ1-2	TGTGCCAGCAGCCAAGCCACATACTATGGCTACACCTTC	CASSQATYYGYTF
.	.	TRBV12-3/TRBV12-4	TRBJ1-1	TGTGCCAGCAGTTTAGCCTGGGGGACTGAAGCTTTCTTT	CASSLAWGTEAFF
.	.	TRBV12-3/TRBV12-4	TRBJ1-2	TGTGCCAGCAGTTTGGACAGTGAAAACTATGGCTACACCTTC	CASSLDSENYGYTF
few	TRBD2	TRBV5-6	TRBJ2-4	TGTGCCAGCAGCGTCCGGGACTATCACGCCTTC	CASSVRDYHAF
many	TRBD1	TRBV20-1	TRBJ2-4	TGCAGTGCTAGTTCTGGGACAGGGAGGGACATTCAGTACTTC	CSASSGTGRDIQYF
few	.	TRBV5-1	TRBJ1-3	TGCGCCAGCAGCTTTGCAGGTGACGGAAACACCATATATTTT	CASSFAGDGNTIYF
.	.	TRBV4-3	TRBJ2-1	TGCGCCAGCAGCCCCCGCCTCATGGCGGGCGGATCCAATGAGCAGTTCTTC	CASSPRLMAGGSNEQFF
.	.	TRBV12-3/TRBV12-4	TRBJ1-5	TGTGCCAGCTCTCTAAGGGTAGGGGAACAGCCCCAGCATTTT	CASSLRVGEQPQHF
few	.	TRBV7-9	TRBJ1-2	TGTGCCAGCGGACGGTATGTTGGACCTAAGTCCTCTGGCTACACCTTC	CASGRYVGPKSSGYTF
few	.	TRBV12-3/TRBV12-4	TRBJ1-2	TGTGCCAGCAGCTCCCTCCTGGGACGGCTCCTCTATGGCTACACCTTC	CASSSLLGRLLYGYTF
few	.	TRBV4-3	TRBJ1-3	TGCGCCAGCAGCCAGGATTGGCTCTCCTCTGGAAACACCATATATTTT	CASSQDWLSSGNTIYF
many	.	TRBV11-3	TRBJ2-3	TGTGCCAGCAGCCCCCGTACTAGCACAGATACGCAGTATTTT	CASSPRTSTDTQYF
many	TRBD2	TRBV10-3	TRBJ2-1	TGTGCCATCAGTGAGTCTCAACTTGTTTCGGGCCTAGCGGGGAACTACAATGAGCAGTTCTTC	CAISESQLVSGLAGNYNEQFF
many	.	TRBV7-8	TRBJ2-5	TGTGCCAGCAGCCCCGGGCCCCAAGAGACCCAGTACTTC	CASSPGPQETQYF
few	.	TRBV25-1	TRBJ1-2	TGTGCCAGCAGTGAAGGGACAAACTATGGCTACACCTTC	CASSEGTNYGYTF
many	TRBD2	TRBV7-2	TRBJ2-1	TGTGCCAGCAGCTTAGAAGCGGGGGGGTACAATGAGCAGTTCTTC	CASSLEAGGYNEQFF
.	TRBD1	TRBV3-1	TRBJ2-5	TGTGCCAGCAGCCAAGAGAGGAGGGGACAGGGATACTTC	CASSQERRGQGYF
few	.	TRBV3-1	TRBJ2-7	TGTGCCAGCAGCCCGCGCAGGGCGAGGGAGCAGTACTTC	CASSPRRAREQYF
few	.	TRBV6-5	TRBJ1-1	TGTGCCAGCAGATCCACCGGGAGGAACACTGAAGCTTTCTTT	CASRSTGRNTEAFF
.	.	TRBV30	TRBJ2-3	TGTGCCTGGAGTGTACTAGCCCCCGGGCAGTATTTT	CAWSVLAPGQYF
few	.	TRBV20-1	TRBJ2-5	TGCAGTGAGATAAGCGGTACTCAAGAGACCCAGTACTTC	CSEISGTQETQYF